The present TCR beta chain was sequenced within a study of blood T cells in healthy people across ages. V was trimmed by 6 bases and J by 10 bases, leaving 22 bases between them. The CDR3 extends over 15 amino acids. Germline CDR1 reads KGHSH; CDR2 reads LQKENI. Together with a sample-barcoded 5' primer, a J-beta primer mix was included in a second PCR lasting about 6 to 12 cycles. Every sample returned 2.5 million or more CDR3-containing paired-end reads. MiXCR, applied by TCRdb to the 5' RACE reads, yields one record per CDR3 protein. The sample lists about 640,000 distinct CDR3 sequences, about 53% occurring once.

The rearrangement joins TRBV18 to TRBJ2-1; D may correspond to TRBD1 or TRBD2 (5 bases each). Sequencing was performed on blood. The TCR comes from a man in his fifties or sixties in good health. The CDR3 region is CASSTEGQGPWEQFF. The CDR3 DNA reads as TGTGCCAGCTCCACCGAGGGGCAGGGCCCTTGGGAGCAGTTCTTC.